This T cell receptor (beta chain) stems from a study of a mutant IDH1 vaccine in newly diagnosed glioma. Overall study: Patients received vaccination from 4-6 weeks after radiotherapy alone, or with temozolomide cycles. Before enrollment, patients got radiotherapy alone, temozolomide alone, or mostly the combination.

Described time point: week 11, during vaccination. A 20-mer mutant IDH1 peptide at 300 ug was injected subcutaneously with topical imiquimod. The donors' diagnosis was new WHO grade 3 or 4 astrocytoma that was IDH1-mutant and ATRX-lost. TCRdb's copy holds only in-frame clones and misses some; the assay was immunoSEQ multiplex PCR. The sample carries around 60,000 clones, around nine tenths recorded once. Study outcomes and limitations: Pseudoprogression appeared unlinked to shifts in leading peripheral T cell clonotypes.

Details on this clone: The antigen is not known.

Germline V gives CDR1 KGHSH, CDR2 LQKENI. After removal of 0 bases from V and 2 bases from J, the junction contained 2 bases not matched to a gene. CDR3 size: 16 residues. This chain joins TRBV18 and TRBJ1-3, with 9 bases lining up with TRBD1. The clonotype originates from a man in his forties or fifties with glioma. The sequencing here drew on PBMCs, taken from a glioma patient whose treatment included an IDH1 peptide vaccine. The CDR3 DNA is TGTGCCAGCTCACCACCCCGGACAGGGGCTGGAAACACCATATATTTT. Residues: CASSPPRTGAGNTIYF.